These 23 T cell receptor beta chains were all obtained from the same sample, sequenced in a study of CD8+ T cells in alopecia areata. The treatment here: oral pan-JAK inhibitor, 5-10 mg twice daily. After isolation, RNA underwent reverse transcription to generate cDNA as the sequencing template. The data were produced by immunoSEQ multiplex PCR, yet TCRdb's version contains in-frame clones alone and is incomplete. The sample yields roughly 180,000 clones, approximately 56% seen once. The sequences come from CD4+ T cells sorted from blood, collected at week 4, from a patient treated with tofacitinib. All receptors come from a human donor with alopecia areata.

There are a few counts of this clone. V gene TRBV4-1 combines with J gene TRBJ2-4; the match to TRBD1 covers 11 bases. V gave up 1 base and J gave up 1 base; unmatched junction bases: 3. This CDR3 is 17 amino acids long. The germline V gene encodes CDR1 MGHRA and CDR2 YSYEKL. CDR3 sequence: CASSQGGTGGAKNIQYF. For the CDR3, the DNA is TGCGCCAGCAGCCAAGGTGGGACAGGGGGTGCCAAAAACATTCAGTACTTC.

This chain links TRBV29-1 with TRBJ1-6; tentatively, D is TRBD1 (5 bases). Germline-derived CDR1 and CDR2 are SQVTM and ANQGSEA. V was clipped by 3 bases and J by 16 bases, with 10 bases between them. The CDR3 loop spans 10 amino acids. In DNA form, the CDR3 reads TGCAGCGTTGATAGGGACTCTCTCCACTTT. Protein sequence: CSVDRDSLHF.

This chain uses TRBV7-3 with TRBJ2-3, with 12 bases fitting TRBD1. CDR1 and CDR2 from the germline V gene are SGHTA and FQGTGA. Trimming at V came to 5 bases and at J to 3 bases, leaving 9 bases not matched to a gene. The CDR3 runs 17 residues. This CDR3 reads CASSLSGTGGRTDTQYF. CDR3 DNA: TGTGCCAGCAGCCTGTCAGGGACAGGGGGCAGGACAGATACGCAGTATTTT.

V and J are TRBV10-3 and TRBJ2-3; the D gene could be TRBD1 or TRBD2 (5 bases each). The CDR3 is 17 amino acids. Trimming stripped 0 bases from V and 6 bases from J, with 19 bases between. The V gene's germline CDR1 is ENHRY and CDR2 SYGVKD. The CDR3 region is CAISESTLAGGRDTQYF. CDR3 nucleotide sequence: TGTGCCATCAGTGAGTCGACTCTGGCTGGGGGAAGGGATACGCAGTATTTT.

Concerning this clone: The sample contains more than one DNA sequence encoding this CDR3. This CDR3 is CSVGRQETQYF. As DNA, the CDR3 is TGCAGCGTTGGCAGACAAGAGACCCAGTACTTC. The chain joins TRBV29-1 to TRBJ2-5; no clear D. V was trimmed by 4 bases and J by 2 bases, leaving 5 bases between them. Germline lookup yields CDR1 SQVTM and CDR2 ANQGSEA. There are 11 residues in the CDR3.

The rearrangement joins TRBV20-1 to TRBJ1-2; unclear D gene. This CDR3 spans 11 amino acids. V dropped 6 bases and J dropped 5 bases, with 10 bases sitting between them. Germline V gives CDR1 DFQATT, CDR2 SNEGSKA (reference sequence). CDR3 nucleotide sequence: TGCAGTGCCCTCACCGGGTATGGCTACACCTTC. Protein product: CSALTGYGYTF.

On this clone: In the same sample, other DNA sequences code for this CDR3. The chain combines TRBV20-1 with TRBJ1-1; D gene unclear. The CDR3 has 11 amino acids. Germline V CDR1 and CDR2: DFQATT, SNEGSKA (reference sequence). Trimming cost V 6 bases and J 0 bases, with 5 bases left between them. In DNA, the CDR3 is TGCAGTGCAACCATGAACACTGAAGCTTTCTTT. Its protein is CSATMNTEAFF.

This clone came up a few times. The gene calls are TRBV19 and TRBJ1-2; TRBD1 matches 7 bases. CDR1 is LNHDA and CDR2 is SQIVND in the germline V gene (reference sequence). Trimming at V came to 5 bases and at J to 5 bases, leaving 11 bases not matched to a gene. CDR3 length: 15 residues. In nucleotides, the CDR3 is TGTGCCAGTAGTTACTTCGACAGGGAGACTTATGGCTACACCTTC. Translating it yields CASSYFDRETYGYTF.

This clone came up a few times. CDR3 DNA sequence: TGCAGCGTTGAAGTGGCGGGGATGGTCTACGAGCAGTACTTC. Translation gives CSVEVAGMVYEQYF. The J gene is TRBJ2-7, the V gene TRBV29-1; a weak D match, TRBD2 (6 bases). Germline CDR1 is SQVTM and CDR2 is ANQGSEA. V lost 1 base and J 3 bases, leaving 13 bases between the germline ends. This CDR3 contains 14 residues.

This clone was counted only a few times. The chain has TRBV28 and TRBJ1-2; unclear D gene. The CDR3 extends over 13 amino acids. V shed 4 bases and J shed 0 bases, with 6 bases lying between them. Germline loops: CDR1 MDHEN, CDR2 SYDVKM. In DNA form, the CDR3 reads TGTGCCAGCAGTTGGGCGGCTAACTATGGCTACACCTTC. This translates into CASSWAANYGYTF.

The gene calls are TRBV4-1 and TRBJ2-7, with D perhaps assigned TRBD1 or TRBD2 (5 bases each). With 0 bases removed from V and 3 bases from J, the gap between germline ends came to 12 bases. CDR3 length: 15 residues. Germline CDR1 MGHRA, CDR2 YSYEKL. CDR3 nucleotides: TGCGCCAGCAGCCAAGATCCCGGGGCCGGCTACGAGCAGTACTTC. Its translation is CASSQDPGAGYEQYF.

The sample holds a few counts of this clone. J is TRBJ1-4 and V is TRBV30; unclear D gene. This CDR3 comprises 12 residues. V gave up 5 bases and J gave up 8 bases, with 12 bases separating them. Germline V gene sequence: CDR1 GTSNPN, CDR2 SVGIG (reference sequence). CDR3 bases: TGTGCCTGGTCCGGACCCCCCGAAAAACTGTTTTTT. As protein: CAWSGPPEKLFF.

The rearrangement joins TRBV5-1 to TRBJ2-7; weak D call: TRBD2 (6 bases). This CDR3 comprises 15 residues. Germline V gene sequence: CDR1 SGHRS, CDR2 YFSETQ. The V and J ends lost 0 bases and 3 bases respectively, with 13 bases between them. The CDR3 sequence is CASSLDGTHHYEQYF. The CDR3 DNA is TGCGCCAGCAGCTTGGACGGGACTCACCACTACGAGCAGTACTTC. Full variable domain (outside the CDR3, taken from reference TRBV5-1 and TRBJ2-7): KAGVTQTPRYLIKTRGQQVTLSCSPISGHRSVSWYQQTPGQGLQFLFEYFSETQRNKGNFPGRFSGRQFSNSRSEMNVSTLELGDSALYLCASSLDGTHHYEQYFGPGTRLTVT.

The chain employs TRBV28 and TRBJ1-2; D is undetermined. The germline V gene encodes CDR1 MDHEN and CDR2 SYDVKM. With 4 bases removed from V and 2 bases from J, the gap between germline ends came to 8 bases. The length of the CDR3 is 13 residues. The CDR3 region is CASSWAPNYGYTF. For the CDR3, the DNA is TGTGCCAGCAGTTGGGCACCCAACTATGGCTACACCTTC.

CDR3 loop: CATGHSLYNEQFF. The CDR3 nucleotides are TGTGCCACCGGGCACTCCCTGTACAATGAGCAGTTCTTC. The chain couples TRBV10-3 to TRBJ2-1; unclear D gene. This CDR3 has 13 residues. The germline V and J ends were trimmed by 10 bases and 4 bases, with 14 bases remaining between them. Germline loops: CDR1 ENHRY, CDR2 SYGVKD.

There are a few counts of this clone. V is TRBV5-1 and J is TRBJ2-5; D might be TRBD2 (6 bases). The germline V gene has CDR1 SGHRS and CDR2 YFSETQ. This CDR3 spans 14 amino acids. Trimming removed 0 bases at V and 2 bases at J, with 8 bases between. The CDR3 loop reads CASSLVGGQETQYF. CDR3 coding DNA: TGCGCCAGCAGCTTGGTTGGGGGGCAAGAGACCCAGTACTTC.

This clone came up once. This sequence joins TRBV30 and TRBJ1-5, with 7 nucleotides matching TRBD1. Unmatched junction bases numbered 17, after V lost 3 bases and J lost 6 bases. Germline CDR1 and CDR2: GTSNPN and SVGIG (reference sequence). The CDR3 spans 17 residues. The CDR3 DNA is TGTGCCTGGAGCCGAGACAGGGTAGAGGTCCGGGTTCAGCCCCAGCATTTT. Residues: CAWSRDRVEVRVQPQHF. Filled out from reference TRBV30 and TRBJ1-5, the complete variable domain reads SQTIHQWPATLVQPVGSPLSLECTVEGTSNPNLYWYRQAAGRGLQLLFYSVGIGQISSEVPQNLSASRPQDRQFILSSKKLLLSDSGFYLCAWSRDRVEVRVQPQHFGDGTRLSIL.

This clone has only a few counts. Here the CDR3 DNA reads TGTGCCAGCAGCCAAGCGGCGGGACTATCTGGAAACACCATATATTTT. The encoded protein is CASSQAAGLSGNTIYF. The chain uses TRBV14 and TRBJ1-3; D is possibly TRBD1 (5 bases). Germline values: CDR1 SGHDN, CDR2 FVKESK. The germline V and J ends were trimmed by 1 base and 1 base, with 11 bases remaining between them. This CDR3 contains 16 residues. Full variable domain (remainder filled in from reference TRBV14 and TRBJ1-3): EAGVTQFPSHSVIEKGQTVTLRCDPISGHDNLYWYRRVMGKEIKFLLHFVKESKQDESGMPNNRFLAERTGGTYSTLKVQPAELEDSGVYFCASSQAAGLSGNTIYFGEGSWLTVV.

This clone turned up a few times. The rearrangement uses TRBV7-8 and TRBJ2-7; 13 bases match TRBD2. The V segment lost 5 bases and the J segment 4 bases; nucleotides outside the gene matches: 5. Germline V CDR1 and CDR2: SGHVS, FQNEAQ. The CDR3 length is 15 residues. CDR3 DNA: TGTGCCAGCAGCCCTCGGACTAGCGGGGGATACGAGCAGTACTTC. Translation: CASSPRTSGGYEQYF.

The V and J genes are TRBV5-4 and TRBJ2-2; D tentatively reads TRBD1 or TRBD2 (5 bases each). Trimming took 3 bases from V and 1 from J, leaving 13 bases between them. CDR1 is SGHNT and CDR2 is YYREEE in the germline V gene (reference sequence). CDR3 length: 16 residues. CDR3 sequence reads: CASSSARDGNTGELFF. The CDR3 coding sequence is TGTGCCAGCAGCTCGGCCCGGGACGGGAACACCGGGGAGCTGTTTTTT.

This clone has a handful of counts. J is TRBJ2-3 and V is TRBV9; tentatively, D is TRBD1 or TRBD2 (5 bases each). The CDR3 consists of 17 residues. The V and J ends lost 3 bases and 3 bases respectively, with 20 bases between them. Germline V gene data show CDR1 as SGDLS and CDR2 as YYNGEE. The CDR3 protein is CASSAQGNGDLTDTQYF. In DNA form, the CDR3 reads TGTGCCAGCAGCGCGCAGGGCAACGGGGATTTGACAGATACGCAGTATTTT.

This chain uses TRBV28 with TRBJ2-3; 7 bases map to TRBD2. This CDR3 is built from 15 residues. Per germline, CDR1 MDHEN and CDR2 SYDVKM. The junction had 9 bases not matched to a gene; V was cut back by 4 bases and J by 5 bases. CDR3 amino acids: CASSSQRGGLDTQYF. The DNA of the CDR3 is TGTGCCAGCAGTTCCCAGCGGGGCGGTCTAGATACGCAGTATTTT.

DNA for the CDR3: TGTGCCTGGAGTGGATCAAAAGGCTCCTTGCTTGGCTACACCTTC. It specifies CAWSGSKGSLLGYTF. This chain uses TRBV30 with TRBJ1-2; no clear D gene. Trimming removed 1 base at V and 7 bases at J, with 19 bases between. Germline loops: CDR1 GTSNPN, CDR2 SVGIG (reference sequence). The CDR3 runs 15 residues.